This T cell receptor (beta chain) was identified in a study of blood T cell repertoires in COVID-19. The wider study: Some COVID-19 samples were acute and others convalescent; all came from the United States, Italy and Spain. Sources were T cells, B-cell-depleted T cells, or PBMCs; the material itself was cDNA or gDNA.

As handled by the study authors: For nucleated cells, counts were estimated from reference gene primer amplification. Only in-frame clones appear in the TCRdb table, and some are missing; sequencing was by immunoSEQ multiplex PCR. Clone size and the V and J calls come from that table; the DNA yielded D and trimming. The data hold roughly 40,000 clones, with around 88% observed a single time. Germline CDR1 reads SQVTM; CDR2 reads ANQGSEA. CDR3 length: 13 residues. V was clipped by 4 bases and J by 0 bases, with 9 bases between them. This TCR derives from a human donor in a cohort sampled during active COVID-19. The chain uses TRBV29-1 and TRBJ1-1, with D hard to call. The sample taken for sequencing was peripheral blood. CDR3 residues: CSVVAGLNTEAFF. The CDR3 region has the DNA TGCAGCGTTGTAGCGGGATTGAACACTGAAGCTTTCTTT.